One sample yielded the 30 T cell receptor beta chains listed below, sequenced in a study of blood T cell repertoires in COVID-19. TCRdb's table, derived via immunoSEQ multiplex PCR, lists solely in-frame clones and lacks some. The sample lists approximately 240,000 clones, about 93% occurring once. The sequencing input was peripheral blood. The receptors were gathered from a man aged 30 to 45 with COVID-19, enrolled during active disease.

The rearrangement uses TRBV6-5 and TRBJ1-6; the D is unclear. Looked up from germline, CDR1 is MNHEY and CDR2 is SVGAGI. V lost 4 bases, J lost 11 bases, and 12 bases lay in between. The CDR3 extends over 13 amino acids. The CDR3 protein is CASSWALGPPLHF. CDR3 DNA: TGTGCCAGCAGTTGGGCCCTGGGCCCACCCCTCCACTTT.

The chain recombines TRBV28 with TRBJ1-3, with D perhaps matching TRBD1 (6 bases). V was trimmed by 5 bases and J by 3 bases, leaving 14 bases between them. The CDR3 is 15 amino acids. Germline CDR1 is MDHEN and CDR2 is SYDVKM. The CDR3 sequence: CASSEQQGVGNTIYF. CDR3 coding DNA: TGTGCCAGCAGTGAACAACAGGGCGTTGGAAACACCATATATTTT.

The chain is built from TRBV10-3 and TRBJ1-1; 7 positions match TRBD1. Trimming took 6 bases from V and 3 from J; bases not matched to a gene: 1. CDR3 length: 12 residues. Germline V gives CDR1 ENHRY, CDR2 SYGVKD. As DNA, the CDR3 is TGTGCCATCAGCGGGACAGACACTGAAGCTTTCTTT. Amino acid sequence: CAISGTDTEAFF.

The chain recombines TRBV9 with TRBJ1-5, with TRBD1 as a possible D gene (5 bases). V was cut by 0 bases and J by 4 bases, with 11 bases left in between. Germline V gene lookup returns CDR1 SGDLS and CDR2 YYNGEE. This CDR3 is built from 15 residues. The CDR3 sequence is CASSVGPEGNQPQHF. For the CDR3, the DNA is TGTGCCAGCAGCGTAGGTCCGGAGGGGAATCAGCCCCAGCATTTT.

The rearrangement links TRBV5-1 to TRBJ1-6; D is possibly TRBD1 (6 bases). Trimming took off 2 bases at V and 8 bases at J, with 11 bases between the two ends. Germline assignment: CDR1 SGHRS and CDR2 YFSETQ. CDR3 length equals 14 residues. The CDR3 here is CASSLQGQDSPLHF. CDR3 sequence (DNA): TGCGCCAGCAGCTTACAGGGCCAGGATTCACCCCTCCACTTT.

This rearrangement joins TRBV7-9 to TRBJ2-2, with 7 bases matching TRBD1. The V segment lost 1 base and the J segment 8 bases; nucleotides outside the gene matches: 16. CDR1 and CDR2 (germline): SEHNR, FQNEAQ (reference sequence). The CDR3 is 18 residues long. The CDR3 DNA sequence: TGTGCCAGCAGCTTAGTGGTCCGGACAGGCCAATTCGAGGGGGAGCTGTTTTTT. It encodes CASSLVVRTGQFEGELFF.

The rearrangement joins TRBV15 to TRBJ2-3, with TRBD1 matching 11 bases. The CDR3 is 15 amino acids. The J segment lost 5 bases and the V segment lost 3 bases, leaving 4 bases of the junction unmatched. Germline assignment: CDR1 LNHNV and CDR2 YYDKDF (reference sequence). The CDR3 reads CATSSPGQGVDTQYF. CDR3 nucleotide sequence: TGTGCCACCAGCAGTCCGGGACAGGGGGTAGATACGCAGTATTTT.

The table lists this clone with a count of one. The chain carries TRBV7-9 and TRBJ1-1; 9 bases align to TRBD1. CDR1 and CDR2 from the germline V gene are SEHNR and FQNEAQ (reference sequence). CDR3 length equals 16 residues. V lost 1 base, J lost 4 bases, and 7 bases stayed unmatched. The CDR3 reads CASSLGTGVVGTEAFF. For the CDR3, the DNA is TGTGCCAGCAGCTTAGGGACAGGGGTCGTAGGCACTGAAGCTTTCTTT.

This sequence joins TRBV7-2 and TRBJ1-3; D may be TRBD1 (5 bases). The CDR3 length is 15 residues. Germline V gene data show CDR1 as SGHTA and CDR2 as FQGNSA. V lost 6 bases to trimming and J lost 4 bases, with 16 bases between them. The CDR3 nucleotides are TGTGCCAGCAGTATGGACATGGCGAGGGGAAACACCATATATTTT. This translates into CASSMDMARGNTIYF.

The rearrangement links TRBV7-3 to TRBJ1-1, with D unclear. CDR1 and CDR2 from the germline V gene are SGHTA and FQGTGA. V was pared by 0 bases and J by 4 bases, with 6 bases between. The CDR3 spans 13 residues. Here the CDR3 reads CASSLTTVTEAFF. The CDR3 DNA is TGTGCCAGCAGCTTAACTACGGTCACTGAAGCTTTCTTT.

CDR3 DNA: TGTGCCAGCAGCGTGTCCGGGGGGCGAAATGAGCAGTTCTTC. It is translated as CASSVSGGRNEQFF. The chain employs TRBV9 and TRBJ2-1; TRBD2 might be the D (7 bases). The V end was cut by 2 bases, the J end by 7 bases, with 13 bases between. CDR3 size: 14 residues. The germline V gene has CDR1 SGDLS and CDR2 YYNGEE. Looking up the rest from reference TRBV9 and TRBJ2-1 gives the full variable domain: DSGVTQTPKHLITATGQRVTLRCSPRSGDLSVYWYQQSLDQGLQFLIQYYNGEERAKGNILERFSAQQFPDLHSELNLSSLELGDSALYFCASSVSGGRNEQFFGPGTRLTVL.

The CDR3 protein is CAWSGRQGTEKLFF. The CDR3 nucleotides read TGTGCCTGGAGTGGACGACAGGGCACCGAAAAACTGTTTTTT. The gene calls are TRBV30 and TRBJ1-4, with 7 bases that match TRBD1. Germline values: CDR1 GTSNPN, CDR2 SVGIG (reference sequence). CDR3 size: 14 residues. Unmatched junction bases numbered 7, after V lost 1 base and J lost 8 bases.

The CDR3 loop reads CASSLTGTETDTQYF. CDR3 coding DNA: TGCGCCAGCAGCTTAACCGGGACAGAAACAGATACGCAGTATTTT. V gene TRBV5-1 combines with J gene TRBJ2-3; TRBD1 matches 7 bases. V lost 2 bases to trimming and J lost 3 bases; unmatched junction nucleotides: 6. This CDR3 comprises 15 residues. Germline V CDR1 and CDR2: SGHRS, YFSETQ.

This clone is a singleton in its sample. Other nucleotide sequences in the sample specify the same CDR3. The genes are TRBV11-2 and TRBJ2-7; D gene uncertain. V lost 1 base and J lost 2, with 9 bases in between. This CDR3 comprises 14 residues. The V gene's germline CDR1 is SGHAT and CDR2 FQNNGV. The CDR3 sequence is CASSLGPSPYEQYF. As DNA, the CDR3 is TGTGCCAGCAGCTTAGGTCCCAGTCCCTACGAGCAGTACTTC.

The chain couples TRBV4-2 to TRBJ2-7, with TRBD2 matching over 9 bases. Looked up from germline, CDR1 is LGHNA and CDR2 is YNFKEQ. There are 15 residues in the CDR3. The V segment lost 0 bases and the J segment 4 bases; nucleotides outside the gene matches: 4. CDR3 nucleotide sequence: TGTGCCAGCAGCCAAGACGCTAGCGGGGATTACGAGCAGTACTTC. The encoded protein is CASSQDASGDYEQYF.

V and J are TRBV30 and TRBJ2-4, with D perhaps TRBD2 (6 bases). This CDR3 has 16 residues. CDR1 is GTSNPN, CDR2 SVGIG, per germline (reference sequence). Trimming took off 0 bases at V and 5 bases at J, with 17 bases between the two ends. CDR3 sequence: CAWSVWRGRRENIQYF. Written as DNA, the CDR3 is TGTGCCTGGAGTGTATGGAGGGGACGGAGAGAAAACATTCAGTACTTC. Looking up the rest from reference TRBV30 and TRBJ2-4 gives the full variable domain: SQTIHQWPATLVQPVGSPLSLECTVEGTSNPNLYWYRQAAGRGLQLLFYSVGIGQISSEVPQNLSASRPQDRQFILSSKKLLLSDSGFYLCAWSVWRGRRENIQYFGAGTRLSVL.

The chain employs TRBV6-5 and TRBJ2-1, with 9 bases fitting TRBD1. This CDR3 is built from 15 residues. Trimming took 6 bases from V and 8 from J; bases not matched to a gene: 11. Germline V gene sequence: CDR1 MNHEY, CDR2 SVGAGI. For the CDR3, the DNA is TGTGCCAGCAGATCCGGGGGACAGGGTCCGGATGAGCAGTTCTTC. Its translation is CASRSGGQGPDEQFF.

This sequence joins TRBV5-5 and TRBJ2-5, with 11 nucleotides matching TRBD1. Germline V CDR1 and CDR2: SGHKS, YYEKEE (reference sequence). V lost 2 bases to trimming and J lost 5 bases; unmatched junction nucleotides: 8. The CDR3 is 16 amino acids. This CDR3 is CASSFGTGGAEETQYF. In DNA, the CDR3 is TGTGCCAGCAGCTTCGGGACAGGGGGTGCGGAGGAGACCCAGTACTTC.

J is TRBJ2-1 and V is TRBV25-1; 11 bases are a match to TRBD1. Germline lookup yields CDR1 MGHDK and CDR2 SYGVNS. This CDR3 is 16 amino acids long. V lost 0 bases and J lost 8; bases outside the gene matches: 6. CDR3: CASSEYGTGGFDEQFF. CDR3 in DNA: TGTGCCAGCAGTGAATATGGGACAGGGGGATTTGATGAGCAGTTCTTC.

In DNA form, the CDR3 reads TGTGCCAGCAGCCGAGTCACTGAAGCTTTCTTT. This sequence encodes CASSRVTEAFF. The chain couples TRBV12-3 or TRBV12-4 to TRBJ1-1, with D uncertain. Deletions cut 6 bases from V and 4 bases from J, with 6 bases between. This CDR3 spans 11 amino acids.

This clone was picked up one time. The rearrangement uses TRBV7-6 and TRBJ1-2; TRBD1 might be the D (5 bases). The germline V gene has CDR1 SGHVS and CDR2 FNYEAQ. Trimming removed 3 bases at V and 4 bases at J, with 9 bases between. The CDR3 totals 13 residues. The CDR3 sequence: CASSFGGFYGYTF. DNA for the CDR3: TGTGCCAGCAGCTTTGGGGGGTTCTATGGCTACACCTTC.

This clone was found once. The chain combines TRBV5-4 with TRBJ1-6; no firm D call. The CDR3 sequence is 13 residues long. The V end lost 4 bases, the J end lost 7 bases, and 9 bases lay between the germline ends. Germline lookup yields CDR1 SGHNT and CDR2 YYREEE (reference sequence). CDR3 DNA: TGTGCCAGCAGCGTATTAGAAAATTCACCCCTCCACTTT. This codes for CASSVLENSPLHF.

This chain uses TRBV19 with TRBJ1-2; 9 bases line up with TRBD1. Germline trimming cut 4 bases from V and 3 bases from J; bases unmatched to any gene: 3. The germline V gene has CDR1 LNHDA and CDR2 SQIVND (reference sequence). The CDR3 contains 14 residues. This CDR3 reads CASSTTGGDYGYTF. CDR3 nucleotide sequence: TGTGCCAGTAGTACGACAGGGGGTGACTATGGCTACACCTTC.

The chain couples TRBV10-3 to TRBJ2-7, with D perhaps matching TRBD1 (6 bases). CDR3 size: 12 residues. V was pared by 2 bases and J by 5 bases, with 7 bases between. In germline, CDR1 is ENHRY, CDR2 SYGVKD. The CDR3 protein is CAISEQGNEQYF. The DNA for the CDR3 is TGTGCCATCAGTGAGCAGGGGAACGAGCAGTACTTC.

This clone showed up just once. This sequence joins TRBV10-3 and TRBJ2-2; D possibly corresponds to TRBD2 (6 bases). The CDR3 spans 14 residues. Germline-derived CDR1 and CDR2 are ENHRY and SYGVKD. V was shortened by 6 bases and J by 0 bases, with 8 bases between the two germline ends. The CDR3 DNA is TGTGCCATCAGACCGGGAGCGAACACCGGGGAGCTGTTTTTT. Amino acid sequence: CAIRPGANTGELFF.

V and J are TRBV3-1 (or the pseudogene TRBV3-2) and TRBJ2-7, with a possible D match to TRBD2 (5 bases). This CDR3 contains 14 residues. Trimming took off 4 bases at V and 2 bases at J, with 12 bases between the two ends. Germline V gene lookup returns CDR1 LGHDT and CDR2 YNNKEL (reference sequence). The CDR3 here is CASSRGLRTYEQYF. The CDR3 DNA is TGTGCCAGCAGCCGCGGACTGAGGACCTACGAGCAGTACTTC.

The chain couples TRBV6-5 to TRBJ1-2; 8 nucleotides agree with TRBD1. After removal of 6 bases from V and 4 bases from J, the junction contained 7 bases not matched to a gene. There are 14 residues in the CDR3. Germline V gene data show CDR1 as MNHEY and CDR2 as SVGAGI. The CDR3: CASRLPDRVYGYTF. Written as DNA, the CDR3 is TGTGCCAGCAGACTACCGGACAGGGTCTATGGCTACACCTTC.

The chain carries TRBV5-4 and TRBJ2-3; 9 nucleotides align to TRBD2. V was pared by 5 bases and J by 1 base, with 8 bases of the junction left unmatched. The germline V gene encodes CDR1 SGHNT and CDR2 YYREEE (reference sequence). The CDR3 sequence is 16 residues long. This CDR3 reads CASRTGAGGGTDTQYF. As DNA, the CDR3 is TGTGCCAGCAGAACGGGAGCGGGGGGAGGCACAGATACGCAGTATTTT. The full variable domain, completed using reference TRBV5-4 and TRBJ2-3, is ETGVTQSPTHLIKTRGQQVTLRCSSQSGHNTVSWYQQALGQGPQFIFQYYREEENGRGNFPPRFSGLQFPNYSSELNVNALELDDSALYLCASRTGAGGGTDTQYFGPGTRLTVL.

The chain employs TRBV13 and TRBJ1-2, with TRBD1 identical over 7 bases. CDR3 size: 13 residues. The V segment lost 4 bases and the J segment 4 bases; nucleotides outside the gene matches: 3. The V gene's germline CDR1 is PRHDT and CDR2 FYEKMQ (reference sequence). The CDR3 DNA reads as TGTGCCAGCAGCTCAGGGACAGCCTATGGCTACACCTTC. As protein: CASSSGTAYGYTF.

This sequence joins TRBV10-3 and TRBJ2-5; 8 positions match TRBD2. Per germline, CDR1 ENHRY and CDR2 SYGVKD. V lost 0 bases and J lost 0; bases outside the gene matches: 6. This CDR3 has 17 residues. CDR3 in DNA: TGTGCCATCAGTGAGTCGGGTAGCGGGGTGTACCAAGAGACCCAGTACTTC. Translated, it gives CAISESGSGVYQETQYF.